This T cell receptor (beta chain) was recovered during a study of T-cell reconstitution after alpha-beta-depleted transplantation in children. Whole-study results and caveats: There were some patients whose high TCRbeta diversity at day 60 came from surviving recipient T cells and thymic progenitors. The main origin of T-cell counts and diversity one year after transplant was newly produced T cells. Expanded graft clones numbering several hundred reportedly gave rise to alpha-beta T cells about two months after transplant.

Preparation of the TCRbeta library involved a method that used unique molecular identifiers. TCRdb independently ran MiXCR on the PCR reads; one entry per CDR3 protein. Among approximately 490,000 distinct CDR3 sequences, under 12% were seen once, and the ten largest hold about 2%. Comments on this clonotype: What it recognizes is unknown.

From germline, CDR1 is SNHLY and CDR2 FYNNEI. The germline V and J ends were trimmed by 1 base and 8 bases, with 9 bases remaining between them. The CDR3 is 13 amino acids. The material was PBMCs, obtained before TCRalphabeta/CD19-depleted stem cell transplant. This chain links TRBV2 with TRBJ2-1; D perhaps matches TRBD2 (5 bases). This TCR derives from a child younger than 10 with inherited bone marrow failure, due to receive a stem cell transplant. The CDR3 bases are TGTGCCAGCAGTGAAGGGTGGGGAGATGAGCAGTTCTTC. This sequence encodes CASSEGWGDEQFF.